The 14 T cell receptor beta chains in this list originate from one sample, sequenced in a study of T cell responses to AZD1222 COVID-19 vaccine. Sequencing was performed with immunoSEQ multiplex PCR; in TCRdb, only in-frame clones are kept and a portion is missing. The sample includes about 100,000 clones, approximately 87% of them seen just once. This specimen consisted of peripheral blood, obtained on day 0 of AZD1222 vaccination. All receptors come from an adult in good health.

This chain connects TRBV21-1 to TRBJ2-1. TRBV21-1 is designated a pseudogene. The CDR3 is made up of 15 amino acids. CDR3 residues: CASLPGAISYNEQFF. Here the CDR3 DNA reads TGTGCCAGCTTGCCGGGGGCCATCTCCTACAATGAGCAGTTCTTC.

This clone was picked up a small number of times. The rearrangement links TRBV27 to TRBJ2-5, with TRBD1 matching 7 bases. Trimming cost V 1 base and J 4 bases; bases outside gene matches: 12. The length of the CDR3 is 17 residues. Germline V gene data show CDR1 as MNHEY and CDR2 as SMNVEV (reference sequence). Written as DNA, the CDR3 is TGTGCCAGCAGTTTATTAGGGGGCCAGGTCGATCTAGAGACCCAGTACTTC. This sequence encodes CASSLLGGQVDLETQYF.

This clone was seen only a few times. The chain recombines TRBV7-8 with TRBJ2-1, with 15 bases identical to TRBD2. From germline, CDR1 is SGHVS and CDR2 FQNEAQ. V was pared by 5 bases and J by 8 bases, with 7 bases of the junction left unmatched. The CDR3 runs to 16 residues. The CDR3 loop reads CASSRRTSGGADEQFF. The CDR3 nucleotides read TGTGCCAGCAGCCGAAGGACTAGCGGGGGGGCTGATGAGCAGTTCTTC.

The rearrangement uses TRBV7-7 and TRBJ2-1; 12 bases align to TRBD2. The CDR3 length is 17 residues. CDR1 and CDR2 (germline): SSHAT, FNYEAQ (reference sequence). V lost 0 bases and J lost 8; bases outside the gene matches: 8. The CDR3: CASSLAPASGGAHEQFF. CDR3 sequence (DNA): TGTGCCAGCAGCTTAGCTCCCGCTAGCGGGGGGGCCCATGAGCAGTTCTTC.

The gene calls are TRBV6-2 or TRBV6-3 and TRBJ1-1, with TRBD1 matching 7 bases. Germline-derived CDR1 and CDR2 are MNHEY and SVGEGT. V shed 0 bases, J shed 2 bases, and the junction held 3 bases outside the gene matches. This CDR3 is built from 15 residues. This chain's CDR3 is CASSYSGQLNTEAFF. For the CDR3, the DNA is TGTGCCAGCAGTTACTCGGGACAGCTAAACACTGAAGCTTTCTTT.

The genes are TRBV3-1 (or the pseudogene TRBV3-2) and TRBJ2-7; D ambiguous. The CDR3 sequence is 14 residues long. Trimming pared 1 base from V and 6 bases from J, leaving 13 bases between. Germline V CDR1 and CDR2: LGHDT, YNNKEL (reference sequence). In DNA form, the CDR3 reads TGTGCCAGCAGCCAAGTAGTGGCGGCCGGCGAGCAGTACTTC. Translation gives CASSQVVAAGEQYF.

This chain joins TRBV6-5 and TRBJ2-7, with 8 positions matching TRBD2. This CDR3 spans 14 amino acids. The germline gives CDR1 MNHEY, CDR2 SVGAGI. V trimming: 7 bases; J trimming: 3 bases; junction bases outside the gene matches: 8. CDR3 in amino acids: CASKMERGIYEQYF. The CDR3 DNA follows: TGTGCCAGCAAAATGGAGCGGGGGATCTACGAGCAGTACTTC.

The rearrangement joins TRBV3-1 (or the pseudogene TRBV3-2) to TRBJ1-6; D gene unclear. Per the germline V gene, CDR1 is LGHDT and CDR2 is YNNKEL (reference sequence). The CDR3 loop spans 13 amino acids. V lost 1 base to trimming and J lost 7 bases, with 5 bases between them. The CDR3 loop reads CASSQVRNSPLHF. The DNA of the CDR3 is TGTGCCAGCAGCCAAGTTAGAAATTCACCCCTCCACTTT.

The J gene is TRBJ1-3, the V gene TRBV7-6, with a possible D match to TRBD1 (6 bases). Trimming removed 5 bases from V and 3 bases from J, with 17 bases in between. CDR3 length: 16 amino acids. Germline V CDR1 and CDR2: SGHVS, FNYEAQ. The CDR3 sequence: CASSRRGGFDGNTIYF. CDR3 bases: TGTGCCAGCAGCCGAAGAGGGGGTTTCGATGGAAACACCATATATTTT.

The chain is built from TRBV19 and TRBJ1-1; tentative D call: TRBD1 (5 bases). The CDR3 consists of 15 residues. The V gene lost 4 bases and the J gene lost 0 bases, with 12 bases spanning the gap. Germline V CDR1 and CDR2: LNHDA, SQIVND (reference sequence). CDR3 bases: TGTGCCAGTAGTACCTTTTCGGGGGTGAACACTGAAGCTTTCTTT. Translated: CASSTFSGVNTEAFF. The whole variable domain, remainder taken from reference TRBV19 and TRBJ1-1, is DGGITQSPKYLFRKEGQNVTLSCEQNLNHDAMYWYRQDPGQGLRLIYYSQIVNDFQKGDIAEGYSVSREKKESFPLTVTSAQKNPTAFYLCASSTFSGVNTEAFFGQGTRLTVV.

This chain connects TRBV27 to TRBJ1-6, with a tentative D call TRBD1 (5 bases). The CDR3 spans 17 residues. In germline, CDR1 is MNHEY, CDR2 SMNVEV (reference sequence). V lost 3 bases and J lost 11, with 23 bases in between. The CDR3 region has the DNA TGTGCCAGCAGTTTTCGCTCAGGGATTGGTCCACGGGCACCCCTCCACTTT. This codes for CASSFRSGIGPRAPLHF.

The chain links TRBV6-5 to TRBJ1-4; 9 nucleotides line up with TRBD1. Germline V gene data show CDR1 as MNHEY and CDR2 as SVGAGI. Unmatched junction bases numbered 1, after V lost 2 bases and J lost 6 bases. The CDR3 spans 14 residues. The CDR3 protein is CASSYGTGYEKLFF. The CDR3 DNA reads TGTGCCAGCAGTTACGGGACAGGGTATGAAAAACTGTTTTTT.

In its sample, this clone was seen once. V usage is TRBV7-8 and J usage is TRBJ2-3; 8 bases map to TRBD1. In germline, CDR1 is SGHVS, CDR2 FQNEAQ. V was pared by 5 bases and J by 0 bases, with 7 bases of the junction left unmatched. The CDR3 consists of 16 residues. CDR3 sequence: CASSLGTGTSTDTQYF. Here the CDR3 DNA reads TGTGCCAGCAGCCTCGGGACAGGTACTAGCACAGATACGCAGTATTTT.

CDR3 DNA: TGTGCCAGTAGTATACTAGCGGGGGGCCCCAACGAGCAGTACTTC. It codes for CASSILAGGPNEQYF. The chain combines TRBV19 with TRBJ2-7; TRBD2 aligns across 11 bases. The J segment lost 5 bases and the V segment lost 2 bases, leaving 5 bases of the junction unmatched. CDR3 length: 15 residues. Germline V CDR1 and CDR2: LNHDA, SQIVND (reference sequence).